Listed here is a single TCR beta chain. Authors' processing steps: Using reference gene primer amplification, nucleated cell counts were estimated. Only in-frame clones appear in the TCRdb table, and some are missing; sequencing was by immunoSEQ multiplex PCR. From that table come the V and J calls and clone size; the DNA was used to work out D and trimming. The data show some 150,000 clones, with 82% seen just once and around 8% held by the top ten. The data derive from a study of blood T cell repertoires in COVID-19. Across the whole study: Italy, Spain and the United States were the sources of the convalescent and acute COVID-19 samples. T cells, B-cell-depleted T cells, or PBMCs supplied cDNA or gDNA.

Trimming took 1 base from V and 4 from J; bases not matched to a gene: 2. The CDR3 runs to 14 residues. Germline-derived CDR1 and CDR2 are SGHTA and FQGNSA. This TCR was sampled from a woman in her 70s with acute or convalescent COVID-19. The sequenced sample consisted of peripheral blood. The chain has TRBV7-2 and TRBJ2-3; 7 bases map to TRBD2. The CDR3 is CASSLGTSADTQYF. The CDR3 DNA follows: TGTGCCAGCAGCTTAGGTACTAGCGCAGATACGCAGTATTTT.